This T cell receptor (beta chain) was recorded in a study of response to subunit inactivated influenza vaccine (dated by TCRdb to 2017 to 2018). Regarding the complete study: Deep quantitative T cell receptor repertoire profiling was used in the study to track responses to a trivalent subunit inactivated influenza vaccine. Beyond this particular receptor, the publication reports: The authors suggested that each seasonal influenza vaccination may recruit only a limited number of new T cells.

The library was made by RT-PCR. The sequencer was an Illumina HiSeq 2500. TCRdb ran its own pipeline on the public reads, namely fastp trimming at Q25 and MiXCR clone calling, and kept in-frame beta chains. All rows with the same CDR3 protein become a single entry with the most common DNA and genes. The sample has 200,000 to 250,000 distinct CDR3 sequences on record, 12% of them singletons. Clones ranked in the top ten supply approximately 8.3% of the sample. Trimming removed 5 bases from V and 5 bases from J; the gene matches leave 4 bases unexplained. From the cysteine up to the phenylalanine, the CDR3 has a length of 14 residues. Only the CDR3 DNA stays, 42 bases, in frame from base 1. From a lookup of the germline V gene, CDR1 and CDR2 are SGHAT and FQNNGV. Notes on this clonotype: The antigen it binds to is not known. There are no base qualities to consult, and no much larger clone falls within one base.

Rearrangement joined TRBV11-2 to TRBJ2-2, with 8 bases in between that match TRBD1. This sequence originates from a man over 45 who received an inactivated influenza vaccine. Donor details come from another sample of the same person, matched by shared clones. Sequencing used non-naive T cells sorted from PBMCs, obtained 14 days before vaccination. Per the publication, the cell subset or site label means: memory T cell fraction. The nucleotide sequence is TGTGCCAGCAGCGCACGACAGGGGACCGGGGAGCTGTTTTTT. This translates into CASSARQGTGELFF.